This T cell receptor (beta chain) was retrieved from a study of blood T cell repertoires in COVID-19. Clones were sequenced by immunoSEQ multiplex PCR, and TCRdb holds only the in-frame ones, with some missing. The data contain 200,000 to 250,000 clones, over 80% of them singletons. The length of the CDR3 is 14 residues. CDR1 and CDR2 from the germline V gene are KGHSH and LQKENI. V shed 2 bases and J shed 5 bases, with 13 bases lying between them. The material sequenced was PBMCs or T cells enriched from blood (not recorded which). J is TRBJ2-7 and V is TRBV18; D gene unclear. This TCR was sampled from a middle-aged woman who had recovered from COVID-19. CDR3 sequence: CASSPSRFGDEQYF. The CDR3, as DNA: TGTGCCAGCTCACCATCCAGGTTTGGTGACGAGCAGTACTTC.